Many counts were recorded for the clone carrying this T cell receptor beta chain. The antigen remains undetermined. This sample was included in a study of blood T cells in healthy people across ages. Study-wide findings and caveats: Among T cells, TCR beta diversity per million cells dropped roughly linearly as age rose.

The CDR3 length is 15 residues. The ends were cut back, 7 bases at V and 2 bases at J, with 12 bases in the middle. Alongside a J-beta primer mix, a sample-barcoded 5' primer served in a second PCR lasting roughly 6 to 11 cycles. Tags on each cDNA molecule came from a template-switch adaptor with 12 random nucleotides. TCRdb re-called the 5' RACE reads with MiXCR, one entry per CDR3 protein. In the table there are 1.5 million to 2 million distinct CDR3 sequences, roughly 28% of which are singletons. Material: blood. The chain recombines TRBV12-3 or TRBV12-4 with TRBJ2-6, with TRBD2 as a possible D gene (5 bases). The TCR was taken from a woman in her twenties or thirties in good health. The DNA of the CDR3 is TGTGCCAGCACCAGCATGGAGGCTGGGGCCAACGTCCTGACTTTC. Translated, it gives CASTSMEAGANVLTF.